The source of this T cell receptor beta chain is a study of blood T cell dynamics during melanoma immunotherapy (dated by TCRdb to the early 2020s). As for the study more broadly: All patients had metastatic melanoma and were given first-line pembrolizumab or nivolumab plus ipilimumab as standard of care in the United Kingdom. To identify early correlates of response, the study profiled peripheral T cell receptor repertoires in patients with metastatic melanoma before and after one cycle of checkpoint inhibitor therapy. The training cohort consisted of consecutive patients, while an additional independent group of patients from the same centre was pooled to form an external validation set. What the authors observed across the whole study: Whether the T cell clones behind the repertoire changes were melanoma-specific or instead reflected general immune activation was something the study could not determine. The relatively small sample size was recognized as a factor that could limit how well the results generalize. Patients who later achieved disease control showed a bifurcated PBMC repertoire reorganization at W3, with increased clonality or increased diversity, unlike progressors.

Reading the label with the study, this specimen's time point is: pre-treatment baseline. Blood samples were taken before treatment (T0) and at week 3 (W3), following the first cycle of checkpoint blockade. Except for a couple of patients with rapid clinical progression, response was assessed 12 weeks after the first infusion by RECIST 1.1; disease control meant complete response, partial response or stable disease. Any patient who had received prior systemic cancer treatment, was on concomitant immunosuppressant therapy or had synchronous other active malignancies was excluded. Both bulk PBMC and plasma cell-free DNA were sequenced for TCR beta so that circulating cells and T cell turnover could be tracked. Lymphoprep and SepMate tubes were used to isolate PBMC from blood, and red cell lysis was then performed. DNA from PBMC and sorted T cell subsets was extracted with QIAamp DNA Blood Mini kits.

Every bulk PBMC sample was loaded with the same fixed amount of about 380 ng of DNA. Following the manufacturer instructions, the immunoSEQ TCRb Assay kit was used to amplify TCR beta CDR3 sequences from genomic DNA. The KAPA Library Quantification Kit for Illumina platforms was used to quantify pooled libraries by qPCR. Sequencing of the pooled libraries was done on an Illumina NextSeq 500, with clustering at roughly 0.55-1.2 pM. The authors' analysis ran thus. TCR data were analyzed using immunoSEQ ANALYZER and the R LymphoSeq package. A rearrangement efficiency score was calculated as productive divided by the sum of productive and non-productive CDR3 sequences. Within each patient, timepoints were compared pairwise for clonality, measured with the Gini coefficient, and for diversity, measured with the Renyi index at alpha=1. Clonal relatedness, based on an edit distance of 3, and repertoire similarity, based on the Bhattacharyya coefficient, were both computed in LymphoSeq. To classify response, a linear discriminant analysis based on week-3 changes in clonality and diversity was built with the R MASS and caret packages. TCRdb's version of the immuneACCESS table is confined to in-frame rearrangements and falls short of the full clone set. An unresolved V gene accounts for under half of the shortfall where checked; the remainder is of unknown origin. From that table come the V and J calls and clone size; the DNA was used to work out D and trimming. For this sample there are around 10,000 clones; less than 90% appear just once. The ten largest account for over 15% of the sample.

The germline V gene encodes CDR1 SEHNR and CDR2 FQNEAQ (reference sequence). V was cut back by 1 base and J by 6 bases, leaving a gap of 4 bases between them. The CDR3 runs 12 amino acids, cysteine and phenylalanine included. The DNA shown is the 36-base CDR3, in frame from base 1. Comments on this clone: No antigen is known for it. No base quality values were provided; no much bigger clone lies one nucleotide off.

Material: blood, obtained from a patient treated with checkpoint blockade. This TCR was sampled from a human donor with melanoma. The sequence is built from TRBV7-9 and TRBJ2-1; the D gene cannot be resolved reliably. CDR3 reads: CASSLVPNEQFF. The nucleotide sequence reads TGTGCCAGCAGCTTAGTCCCCAATGAGCAGTTCTTC. Here the CDR3 is joined to the reference TRBV7-9 and TRBJ2-1 genes, and the full variable domain is: DTGVSQNPRHKITKRGQNVTFRCDPISEHNRLYWYRQTLGQGPEFLTYFQNEAQLEKSRLLSDRFSAERPKGSFSTLEIQRTEQGDSAMYLCASSLVPNEQFFGPGTRLTVL.